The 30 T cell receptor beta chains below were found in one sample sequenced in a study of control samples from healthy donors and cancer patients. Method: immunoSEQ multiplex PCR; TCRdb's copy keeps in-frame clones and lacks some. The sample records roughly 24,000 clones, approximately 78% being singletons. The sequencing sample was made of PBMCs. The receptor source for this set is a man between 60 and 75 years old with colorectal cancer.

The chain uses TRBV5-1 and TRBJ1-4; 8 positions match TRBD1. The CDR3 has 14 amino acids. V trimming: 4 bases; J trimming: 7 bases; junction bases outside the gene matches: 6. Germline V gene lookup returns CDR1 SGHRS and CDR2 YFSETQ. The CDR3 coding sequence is TGCGCCAGCAGCGAATCAGGGGGCTTTGAAAAACTGTTTTTT. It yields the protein CASSESGGFEKLFF.

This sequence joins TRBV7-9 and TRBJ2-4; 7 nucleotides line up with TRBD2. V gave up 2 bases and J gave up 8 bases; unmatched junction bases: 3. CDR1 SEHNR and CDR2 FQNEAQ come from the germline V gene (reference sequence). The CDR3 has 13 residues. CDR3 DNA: TGTGCCAGCAGCTTATTAGCGGGCGACATTCAGTACTTC. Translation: CASSLLAGDIQYF. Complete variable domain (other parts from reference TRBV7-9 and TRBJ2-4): DTGVSQNPRHKITKRGQNVTFRCDPISEHNRLYWYRQTLGQGPEFLTYFQNEAQLEKSRLLSDRFSAERPKGSFSTLEIQRTEQGDSAMYLCASSLLAGDIQYFGAGTRLSVL.

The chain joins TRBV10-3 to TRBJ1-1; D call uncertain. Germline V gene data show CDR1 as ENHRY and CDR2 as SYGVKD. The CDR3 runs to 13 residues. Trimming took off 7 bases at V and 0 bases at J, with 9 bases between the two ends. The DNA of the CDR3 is TGTGCCATCATGGGCAGCATGAACACTGAAGCTTTCTTT. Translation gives CAIMGSMNTEAFF.

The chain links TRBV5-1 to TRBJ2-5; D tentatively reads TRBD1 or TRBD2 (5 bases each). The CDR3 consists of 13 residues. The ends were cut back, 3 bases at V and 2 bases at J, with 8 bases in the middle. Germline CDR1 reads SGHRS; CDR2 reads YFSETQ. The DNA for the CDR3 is TGCGCCAGCAGCTGGGACCTTCAAGAGACCCAGTACTTC. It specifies CASSWDLQETQYF. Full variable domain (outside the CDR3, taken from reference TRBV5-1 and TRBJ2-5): KAGVTQTPRYLIKTRGQQVTLSCSPISGHRSVSWYQQTPGQGLQFLFEYFSETQRNKGNFPGRFSGRQFSNSRSEMNVSTLELGDSALYLCASSWDLQETQYFGPGTRLLVL.

The CDR3 here is CASSLGGVPRAFF. The CDR3 DNA sequence: TGTGCCAGCAGCTTAGGGGGGGTTCCCAGAGCTTTCTTT. The chain couples TRBV7-9 to TRBJ1-1; D possibly corresponds to TRBD1 (5 bases). Trimming removed 1 base from V and 10 bases from J, with 13 bases in between. The germline V gene encodes CDR1 SEHNR and CDR2 FQNEAQ (reference sequence). This CDR3 region has 13 residues.

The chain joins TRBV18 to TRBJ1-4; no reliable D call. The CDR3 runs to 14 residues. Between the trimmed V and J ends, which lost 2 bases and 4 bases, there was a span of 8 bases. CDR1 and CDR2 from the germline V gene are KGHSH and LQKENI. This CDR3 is CASSPEQINEKLFF. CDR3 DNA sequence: TGTGCCAGCTCACCAGAACAGATTAATGAAAAACTGTTTTTT.

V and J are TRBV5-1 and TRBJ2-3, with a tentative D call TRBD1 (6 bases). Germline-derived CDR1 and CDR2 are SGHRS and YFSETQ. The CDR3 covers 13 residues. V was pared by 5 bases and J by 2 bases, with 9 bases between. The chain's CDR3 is CASSRTATDTQYF. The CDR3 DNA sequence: TGCGCCAGCAGTCGGACAGCCACAGATACGCAGTATTTT.

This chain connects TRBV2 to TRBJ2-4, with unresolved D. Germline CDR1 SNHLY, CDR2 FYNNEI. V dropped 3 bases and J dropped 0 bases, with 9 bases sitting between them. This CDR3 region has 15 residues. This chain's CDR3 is CASSDLQRAKNIQYF. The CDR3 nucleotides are TGTGCCAGCAGTGATCTGCAGAGAGCCAAAAACATTCAGTACTTC. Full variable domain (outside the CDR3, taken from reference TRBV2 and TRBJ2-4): EPEVTQTPSHQVTQMGQEVILRCVPISNHLYFYWYRQILGQKVEFLVSFYNNEISEKSEIFDDQFSVERPDGSNFTLKIRSTKLEDSAMYFCASSDLQRAKNIQYFGAGTRLSVL.

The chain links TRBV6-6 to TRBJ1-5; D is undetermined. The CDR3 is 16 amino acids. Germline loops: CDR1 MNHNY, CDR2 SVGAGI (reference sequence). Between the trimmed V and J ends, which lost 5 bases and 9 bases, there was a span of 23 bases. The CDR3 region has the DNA TGTGCCAGCAGTCGCCCAAGCTCAGAGGGTAGTCTGCCCCAGCATTTT. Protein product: CASSRPSSEGSLPQHF.

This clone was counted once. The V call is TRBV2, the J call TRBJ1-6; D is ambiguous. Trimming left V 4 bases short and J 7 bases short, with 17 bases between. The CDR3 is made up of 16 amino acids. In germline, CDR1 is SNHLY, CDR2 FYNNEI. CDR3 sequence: CASSVNGVTVNSPLHF. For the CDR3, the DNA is TGTGCCAGCAGTGTTAACGGCGTGACGGTCAATTCACCCCTCCACTTT.

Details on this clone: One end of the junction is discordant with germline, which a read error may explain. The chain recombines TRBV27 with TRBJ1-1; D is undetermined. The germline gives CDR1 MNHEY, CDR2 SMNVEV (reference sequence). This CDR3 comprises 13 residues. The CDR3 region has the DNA TGTGCCAGCAGAAAAGGGTTGAACACTGAAGTTTTCTTT. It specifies CASRKGLNTEVFF.

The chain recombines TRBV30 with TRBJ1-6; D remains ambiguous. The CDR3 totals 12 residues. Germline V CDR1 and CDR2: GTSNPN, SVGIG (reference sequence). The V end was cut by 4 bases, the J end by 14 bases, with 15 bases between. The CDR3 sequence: CAWTPGRGSLHF. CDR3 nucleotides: TGTGCCTGGACCCCTGGGAGAGGGTCCCTCCACTTT.

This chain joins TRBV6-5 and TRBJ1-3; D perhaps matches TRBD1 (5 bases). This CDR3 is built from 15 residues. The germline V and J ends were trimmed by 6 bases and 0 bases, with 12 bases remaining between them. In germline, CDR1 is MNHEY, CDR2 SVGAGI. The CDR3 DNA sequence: TGTGCCAGCAGCCCGCAGACAGCCTCTGGAAACACCATATATTTT. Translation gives CASSPQTASGNTIYF.

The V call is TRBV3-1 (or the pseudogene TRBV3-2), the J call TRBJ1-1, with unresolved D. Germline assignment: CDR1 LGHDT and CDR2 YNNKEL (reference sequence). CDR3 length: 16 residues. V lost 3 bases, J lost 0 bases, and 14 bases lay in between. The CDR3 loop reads CASSQTDGPMNTEAFF. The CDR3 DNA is TGTGCCAGCAGCCAGACGGACGGACCAATGAACACTGAAGCTTTCTTT.

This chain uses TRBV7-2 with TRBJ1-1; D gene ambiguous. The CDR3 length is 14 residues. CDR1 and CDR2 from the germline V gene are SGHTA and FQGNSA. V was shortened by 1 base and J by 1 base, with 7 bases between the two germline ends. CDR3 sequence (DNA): TGTGCCAGCAGCTTAGGTCTGGCGAACACTGAAGCTTTCTTT. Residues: CASSLGLANTEAFF.

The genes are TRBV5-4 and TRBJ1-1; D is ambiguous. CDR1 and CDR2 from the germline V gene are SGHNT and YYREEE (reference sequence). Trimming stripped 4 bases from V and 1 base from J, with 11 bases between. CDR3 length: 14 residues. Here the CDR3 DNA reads TGTGCCAGCAGCCCCGGACTCAAGAACACTGAAGCTTTCTTT. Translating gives CASSPGLKNTEAFF.

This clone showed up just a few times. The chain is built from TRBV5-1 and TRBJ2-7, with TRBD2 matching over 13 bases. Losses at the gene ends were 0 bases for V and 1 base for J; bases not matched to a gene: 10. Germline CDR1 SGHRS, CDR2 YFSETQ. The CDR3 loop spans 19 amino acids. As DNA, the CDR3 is TGCGCCAGCAGCTTGGCGGGAGGACTAGCGGGGGCGGAATCCTACGAGCAGTACGTC. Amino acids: CASSLAGGLAGAESYEQYV.

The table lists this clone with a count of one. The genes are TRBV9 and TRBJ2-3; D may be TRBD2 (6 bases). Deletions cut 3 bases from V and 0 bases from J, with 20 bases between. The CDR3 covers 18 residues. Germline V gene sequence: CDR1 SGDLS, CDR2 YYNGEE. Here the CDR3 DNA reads TGTGCCAGCAGCGCCCTGGGGGGATTCGGGGCTAGCACAGATACGCAGTATTTT. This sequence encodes CASSALGGFGASTDTQYF. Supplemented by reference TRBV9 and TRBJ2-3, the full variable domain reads DSGVTQTPKHLITATGQRVTLRCSPRSGDLSVYWYQQSLDQGLQFLIQYYNGEERAKGNILERFSAQQFPDLHSELNLSSLELGDSALYFCASSALGGFGASTDTQYFGPGTRLTVL.

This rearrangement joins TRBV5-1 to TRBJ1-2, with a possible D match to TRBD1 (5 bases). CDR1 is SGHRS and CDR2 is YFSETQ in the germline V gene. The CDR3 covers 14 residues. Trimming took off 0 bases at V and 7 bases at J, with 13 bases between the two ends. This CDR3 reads CASSLGQLVRGYTF. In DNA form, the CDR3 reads TGCGCCAGCAGCTTGGGACAGCTCGTCCGTGGCTACACCTTC.

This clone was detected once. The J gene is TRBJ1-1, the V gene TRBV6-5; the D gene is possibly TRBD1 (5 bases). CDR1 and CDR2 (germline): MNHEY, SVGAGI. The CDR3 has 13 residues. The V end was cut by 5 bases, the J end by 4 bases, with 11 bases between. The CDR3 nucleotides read TGTGCCAGCAGTCGGGACGGGGCCACTGAAGCTTTCTTT. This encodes CASSRDGATEAFF.

The CDR3 region has the DNA TGTGCCATCAGTGTGCCAGGCTATGGCTACACCTTC. Translated, it gives CAISVPGYGYTF. This chain uses TRBV10-3 with TRBJ1-2, with D unresolved. Germline CDR1 and CDR2: ENHRY and SYGVKD. CDR3 length: 12 residues. Trimming left V 4 bases short and J 4 bases short, with 7 bases between.

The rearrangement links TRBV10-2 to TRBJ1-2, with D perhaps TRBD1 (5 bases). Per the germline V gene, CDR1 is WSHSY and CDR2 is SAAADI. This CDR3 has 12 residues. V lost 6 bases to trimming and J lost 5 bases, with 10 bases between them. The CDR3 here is CASSQGVYGYTF. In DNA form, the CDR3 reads TGCGCCAGCAGCCAGGGTGTATATGGCTACACCTTC.

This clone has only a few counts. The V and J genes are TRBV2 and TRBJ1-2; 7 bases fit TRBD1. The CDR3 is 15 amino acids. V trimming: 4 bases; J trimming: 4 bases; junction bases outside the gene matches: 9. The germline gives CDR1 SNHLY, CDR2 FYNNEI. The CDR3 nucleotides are TGTGCCAGCAGTGTGGAACAGGGGCGAGGCTATGGCTACACCTTC. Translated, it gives CASSVEQGRGYGYTF.

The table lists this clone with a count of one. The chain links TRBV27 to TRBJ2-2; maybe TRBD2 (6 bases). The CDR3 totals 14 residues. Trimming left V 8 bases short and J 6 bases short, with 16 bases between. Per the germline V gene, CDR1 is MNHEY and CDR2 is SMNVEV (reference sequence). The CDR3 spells CASRVELAAGELFF. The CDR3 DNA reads TGTGCCAGCCGGGTGGAACTAGCAGCCGGGGAGCTGTTTTTT.

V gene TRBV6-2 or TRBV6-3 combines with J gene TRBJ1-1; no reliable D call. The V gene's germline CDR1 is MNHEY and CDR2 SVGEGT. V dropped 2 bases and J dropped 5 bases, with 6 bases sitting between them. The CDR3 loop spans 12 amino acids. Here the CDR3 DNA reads TGTGCCAGCAGTTACGCGGAGACTGAAGCTTTCTTT. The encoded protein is CASSYAETEAFF.

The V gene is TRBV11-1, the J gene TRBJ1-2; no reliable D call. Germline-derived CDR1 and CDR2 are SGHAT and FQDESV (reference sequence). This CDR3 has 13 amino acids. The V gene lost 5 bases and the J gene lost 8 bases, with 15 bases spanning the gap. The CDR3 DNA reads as TGTGCCAGCAGCCCAATAGAGACGGGGGGCTACACCTTC. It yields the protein CASSPIETGGYTF.

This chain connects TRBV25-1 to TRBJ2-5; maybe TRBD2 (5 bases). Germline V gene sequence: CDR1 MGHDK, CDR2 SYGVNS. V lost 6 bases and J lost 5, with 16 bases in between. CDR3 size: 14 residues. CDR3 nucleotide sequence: TGTGCCAGCAGGGGATCTAGCTCCTCGGAGACCCAGTACTTC. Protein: CASRGSSSSETQYF.

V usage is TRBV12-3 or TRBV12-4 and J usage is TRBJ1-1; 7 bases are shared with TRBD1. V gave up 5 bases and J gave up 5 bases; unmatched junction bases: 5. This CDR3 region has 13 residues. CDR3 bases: TGTGCCAGCAGTCGACAGGGTGGGACTGAAGCTTTCTTT. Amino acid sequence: CASSRQGGTEAFF.

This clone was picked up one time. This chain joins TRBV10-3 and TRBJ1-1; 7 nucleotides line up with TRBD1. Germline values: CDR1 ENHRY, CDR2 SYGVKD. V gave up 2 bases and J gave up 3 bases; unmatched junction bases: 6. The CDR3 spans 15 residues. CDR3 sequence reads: CAISERGGSYTEAFF. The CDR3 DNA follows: TGTGCCATCAGTGAGAGAGGGGGCTCATACACTGAAGCTTTCTTT.

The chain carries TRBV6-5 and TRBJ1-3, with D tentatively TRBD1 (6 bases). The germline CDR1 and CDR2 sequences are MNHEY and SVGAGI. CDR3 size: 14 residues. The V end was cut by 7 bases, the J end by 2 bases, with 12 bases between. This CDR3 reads CASKGGATGNTIYF. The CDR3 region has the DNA TGTGCCAGCAAGGGGGGCGCAACTGGAAACACCATATATTTT.